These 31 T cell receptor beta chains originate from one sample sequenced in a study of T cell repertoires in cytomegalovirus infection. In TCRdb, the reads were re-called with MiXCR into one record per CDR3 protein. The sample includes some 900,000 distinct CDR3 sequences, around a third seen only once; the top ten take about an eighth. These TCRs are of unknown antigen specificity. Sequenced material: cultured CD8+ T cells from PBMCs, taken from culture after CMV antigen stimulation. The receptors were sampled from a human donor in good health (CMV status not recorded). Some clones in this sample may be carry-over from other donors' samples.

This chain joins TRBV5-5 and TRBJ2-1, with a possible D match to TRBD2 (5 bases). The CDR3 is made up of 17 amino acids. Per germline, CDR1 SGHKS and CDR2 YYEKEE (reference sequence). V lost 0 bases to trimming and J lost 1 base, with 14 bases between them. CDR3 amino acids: CASSLGSPSGSYNEQFF. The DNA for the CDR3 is TGTGCCAGCAGCTTGGGCTCTCCGTCGGGATCCTACAATGAGCAGTTCTTC. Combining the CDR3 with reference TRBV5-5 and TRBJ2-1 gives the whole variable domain DAGVTQSPTHLIKTRGQQVTLRCSPISGHKSVSWYQQVLGQGPQFIFQYYEKEERGRGNFPDRFSARQFPNYSSELNVNALLLGDSALYLCASSLGSPSGSYNEQFFGPGTRLTVL.

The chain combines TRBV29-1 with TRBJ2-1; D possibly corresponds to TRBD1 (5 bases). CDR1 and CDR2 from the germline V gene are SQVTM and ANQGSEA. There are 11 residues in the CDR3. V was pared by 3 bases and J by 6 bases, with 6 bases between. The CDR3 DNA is TGCAGCGTTGACCAGGGCAATGAGCAGTTCTTC. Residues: CSVDQGNEQFF.

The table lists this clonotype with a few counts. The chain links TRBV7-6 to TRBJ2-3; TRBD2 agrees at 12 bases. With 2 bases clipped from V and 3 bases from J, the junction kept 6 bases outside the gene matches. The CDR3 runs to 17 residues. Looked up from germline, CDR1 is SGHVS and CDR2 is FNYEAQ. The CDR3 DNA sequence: TGTGCCAGCAGCTTATTTCCTAGCGGGGGGGGTACAGATACGCAGTATTTT. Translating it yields CASSLFPSGGGTDTQYF.

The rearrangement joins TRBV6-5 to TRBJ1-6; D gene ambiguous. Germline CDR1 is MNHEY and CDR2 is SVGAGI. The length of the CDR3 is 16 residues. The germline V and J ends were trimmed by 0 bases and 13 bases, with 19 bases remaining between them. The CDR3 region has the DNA TGTGCCAGCAGTTACTCAGACTCTCGGGATCCTGGGCCCCTCCACTTT. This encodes CASSYSDSRDPGPLHF.

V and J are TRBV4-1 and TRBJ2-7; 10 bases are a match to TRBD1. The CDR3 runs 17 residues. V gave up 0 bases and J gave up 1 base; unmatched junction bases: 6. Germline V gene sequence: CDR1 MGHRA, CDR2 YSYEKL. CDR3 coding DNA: TGCGCCAGCAGCCAAGATCAAGACAGGGGGCTGTCCTACGAGCAGTACTTC. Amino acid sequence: CASSQDQDRGLSYEQYF.

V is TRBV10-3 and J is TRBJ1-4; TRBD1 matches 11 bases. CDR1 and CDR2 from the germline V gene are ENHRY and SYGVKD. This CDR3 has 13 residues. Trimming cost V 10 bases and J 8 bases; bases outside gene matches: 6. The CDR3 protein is CATEDRGQEKLFF. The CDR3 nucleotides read TGTGCCACAGAGGACAGGGGGCAAGAAAAACTGTTTTTT.

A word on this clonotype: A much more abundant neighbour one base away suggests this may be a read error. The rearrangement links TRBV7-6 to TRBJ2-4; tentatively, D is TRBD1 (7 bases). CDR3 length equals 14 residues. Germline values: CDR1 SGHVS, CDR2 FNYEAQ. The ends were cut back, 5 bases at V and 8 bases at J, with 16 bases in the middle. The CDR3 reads CASSQNQGEDIQYF. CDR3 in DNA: TGTGCCAGCAGCCAAAACCAGGGGGAGGACATTCAGTACTTC.

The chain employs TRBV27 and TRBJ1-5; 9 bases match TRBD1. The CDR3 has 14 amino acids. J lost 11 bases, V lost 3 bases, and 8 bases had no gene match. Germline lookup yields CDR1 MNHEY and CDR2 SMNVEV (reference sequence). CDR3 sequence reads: CASSLTGGGKTQHF. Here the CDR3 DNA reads TGTGCCAGCAGTTTGACAGGGGGTGGTAAGACCCAGCATTTT.

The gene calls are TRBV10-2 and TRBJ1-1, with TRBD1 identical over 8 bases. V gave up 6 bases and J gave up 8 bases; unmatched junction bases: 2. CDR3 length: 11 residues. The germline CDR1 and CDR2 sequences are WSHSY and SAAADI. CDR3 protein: CASRGDREAFF. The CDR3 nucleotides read TGCGCCAGCAGGGGGGACAGGGAAGCTTTCTTT.

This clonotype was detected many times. The DNA of the CDR3 is TGTGCCAGCAGCTTAGACTGGGACAGGGGCTACGAGCAGTACTTC. Its protein is CASSLDWDRGYEQYF. The genes are TRBV7-6 and TRBJ2-7; 10 bases line up with TRBD1. The trim removed 1 base at V and 3 bases at J, leaving 3 bases unmatched. This CDR3 has 15 residues. The germline gives CDR1 SGHVS, CDR2 FNYEAQ. The whole variable domain, filled in from reference TRBV7-6 and TRBJ2-7, reads GAGVSQSPRYKVTKRGQDVALRCDPISGHVSLYWYRQALGQGPEFLTYFNYEAQQDKSGLPNDRFSAERPEGSISTLTIQRTEQRDSAMYRCASSLDWDRGYEQYFGPGTRLTVT.

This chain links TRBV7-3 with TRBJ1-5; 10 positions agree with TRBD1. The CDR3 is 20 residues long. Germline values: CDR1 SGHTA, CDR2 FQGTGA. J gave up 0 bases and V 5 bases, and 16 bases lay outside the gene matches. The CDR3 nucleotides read TGTGCCAGCAGCCCAACCGGGACAGGGGTCCCCCTATATAGCAATCAGCCCCAGCATTTT. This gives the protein CASSPTGTGVPLYSNQPQHF. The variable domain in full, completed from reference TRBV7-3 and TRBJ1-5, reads GAGVSQTPSNKVTEKGKYVELRCDPISGHTALYWYRQSLGQGPEFLIYFQGTGAADDSGLPNDRFFAVRPEGSVSTLKIQRTERGDSAVYLCASSPTGTGVPLYSNQPQHFGDGTRLSIL.

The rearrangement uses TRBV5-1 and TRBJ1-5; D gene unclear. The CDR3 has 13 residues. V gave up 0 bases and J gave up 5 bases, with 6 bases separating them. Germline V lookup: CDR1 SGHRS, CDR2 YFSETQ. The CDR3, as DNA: TGCGCCAGCAGCTTGGCAGTAGATCAGCCCCAGCATTTT. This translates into CASSLAVDQPQHF.

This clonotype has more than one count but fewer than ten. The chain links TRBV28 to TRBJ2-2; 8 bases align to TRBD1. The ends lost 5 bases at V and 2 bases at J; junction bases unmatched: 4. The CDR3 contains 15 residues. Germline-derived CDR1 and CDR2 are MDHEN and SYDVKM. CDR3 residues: CASSHGQGNTGELFF. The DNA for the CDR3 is TGTGCCAGCAGTCACGGACAGGGAAACACCGGGGAGCTGTTTTTT.

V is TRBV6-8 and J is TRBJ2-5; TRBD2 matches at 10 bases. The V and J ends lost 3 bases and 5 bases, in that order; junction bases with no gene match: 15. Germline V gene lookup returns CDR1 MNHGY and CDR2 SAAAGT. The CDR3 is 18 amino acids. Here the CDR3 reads CASSYFSGSGRREETQYF. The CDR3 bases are TGTGCCAGCAGTTATTTCTCTGGTAGCGGGAGGAGAGAGGAGACCCAGTACTTC.

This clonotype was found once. The CDR3 nucleotides read TGTGCCAGCAGTCCCCCGGCGGGCACTGAAGCTTTCTTT. Translating it yields CASSPPAGTEAFF. The gene calls are TRBV28 and TRBJ1-1; D remains ambiguous. Germline V gives CDR1 MDHEN, CDR2 SYDVKM. This CDR3 is 13 amino acids long. The ends were cut back, 5 bases at V and 4 bases at J, with 11 bases in the middle.

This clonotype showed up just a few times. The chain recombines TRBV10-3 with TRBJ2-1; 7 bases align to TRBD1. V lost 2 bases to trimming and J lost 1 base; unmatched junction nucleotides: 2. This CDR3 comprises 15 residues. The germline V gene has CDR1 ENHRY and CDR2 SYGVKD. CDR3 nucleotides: TGTGCCATCAGTGAGCCGGGACAGTCCTACAATGAGCAGTTCTTC. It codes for CAISEPGQSYNEQFF.

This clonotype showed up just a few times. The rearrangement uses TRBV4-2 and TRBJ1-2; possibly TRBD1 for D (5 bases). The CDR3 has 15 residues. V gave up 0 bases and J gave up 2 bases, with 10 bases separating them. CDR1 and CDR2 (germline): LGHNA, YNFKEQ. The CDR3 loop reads CASSQERQKNYGYTF. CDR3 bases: TGTGCCAGCAGCCAAGAAAGACAGAAAAACTATGGCTACACCTTC.

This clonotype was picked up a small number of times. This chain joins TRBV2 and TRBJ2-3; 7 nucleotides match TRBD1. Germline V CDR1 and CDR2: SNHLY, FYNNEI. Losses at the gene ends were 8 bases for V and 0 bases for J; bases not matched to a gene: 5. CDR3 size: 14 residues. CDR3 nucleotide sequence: TGTGCCAGCTTCAAGGGGGCGAGCACAGATACGCAGTATTTT. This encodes CASFKGASTDTQYF.

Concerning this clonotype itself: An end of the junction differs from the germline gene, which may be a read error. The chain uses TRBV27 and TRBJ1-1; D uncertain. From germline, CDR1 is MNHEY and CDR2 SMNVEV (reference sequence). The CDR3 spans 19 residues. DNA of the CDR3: TGTGCCAGCAGTTTATCTTCATACAGATTGGGTCGTGAGAACATTGAAGCTTTCTTT. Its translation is CASSLSSYRLGRENIEAFF.

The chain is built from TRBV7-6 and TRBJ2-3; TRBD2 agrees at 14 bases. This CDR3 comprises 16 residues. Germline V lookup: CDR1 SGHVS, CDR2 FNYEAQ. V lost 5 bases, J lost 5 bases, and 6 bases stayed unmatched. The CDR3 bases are TGTGCCAGCAGCCTGACTAGCGGGGGGGCCAGAGATACGCAGTATTTT. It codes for CASSLTSGGARDTQYF.

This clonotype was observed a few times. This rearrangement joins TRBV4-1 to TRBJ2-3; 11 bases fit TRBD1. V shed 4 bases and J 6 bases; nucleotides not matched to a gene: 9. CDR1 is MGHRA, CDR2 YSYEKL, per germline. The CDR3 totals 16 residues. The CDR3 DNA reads TGCGCCAGCAGCCCACACTGGGACAGGGGGTACGATACGCAGTATTTT. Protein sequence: CASSPHWDRGYDTQYF.

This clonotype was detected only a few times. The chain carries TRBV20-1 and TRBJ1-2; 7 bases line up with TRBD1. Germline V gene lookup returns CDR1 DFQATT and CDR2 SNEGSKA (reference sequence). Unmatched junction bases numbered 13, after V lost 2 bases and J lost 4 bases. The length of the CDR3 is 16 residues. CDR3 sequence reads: CSARSTSDRDGYGYTF. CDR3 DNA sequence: TGCAGTGCTAGATCGACGTCAGACAGGGATGGCTATGGCTACACCTTC.

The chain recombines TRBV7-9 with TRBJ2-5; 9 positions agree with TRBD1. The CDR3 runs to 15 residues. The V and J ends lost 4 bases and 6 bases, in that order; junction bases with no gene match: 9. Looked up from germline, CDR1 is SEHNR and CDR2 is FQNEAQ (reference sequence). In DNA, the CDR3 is TGTGCCAGCAGCTCCTCGGACAGGGGCGCACAGACCCAGTACTTC. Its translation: CASSSSDRGAQTQYF.

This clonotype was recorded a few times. CDR3 sequence (DNA): TGTGCCAGCAGATCGAGGGGGGTATACACAGATACGCAGTATTTT. Encoded protein: CASRSRGVYTDTQYF. J is TRBJ2-3 and V is TRBV7-2; D may match TRBD1 or TRBD2 (6 bases each). The CDR3 covers 15 residues. Germline CDR1 reads SGHTA; CDR2 reads FQGNSA. V lost 6 bases and J 2 bases, leaving 15 bases between the germline ends. The full variable domain, completed using reference TRBV7-2 and TRBJ2-3, is GAGVSQSPSNKVTEKGKDVELRCDPISGHTALYWYRQSLGQGLEFLIYFQGNSAPDKSGLPSDRFSAERTGGSVSTLTIQRTQQEDSAVYLCASRSRGVYTDTQYFGPGTRLTVL.

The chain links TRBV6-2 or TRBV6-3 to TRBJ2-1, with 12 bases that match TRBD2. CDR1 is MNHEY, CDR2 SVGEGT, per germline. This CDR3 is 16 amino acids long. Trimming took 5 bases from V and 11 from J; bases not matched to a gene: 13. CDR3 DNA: TGTGCCAGCAGTCGACTAGCGGGGGACCTGAAAGTGAAGCAGTTCTTC. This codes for CASSRLAGDLKVKQFF.

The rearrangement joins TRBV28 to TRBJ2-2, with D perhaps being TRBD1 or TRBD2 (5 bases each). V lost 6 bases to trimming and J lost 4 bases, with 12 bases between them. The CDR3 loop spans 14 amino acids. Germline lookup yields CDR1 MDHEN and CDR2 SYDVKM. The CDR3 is CASRVRGGTGELFF. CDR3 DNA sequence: TGTGCCAGCAGAGTTCGGGGCGGCACCGGGGAGCTGTTTTTT. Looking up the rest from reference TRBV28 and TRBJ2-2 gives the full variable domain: DVKVTQSSRYLVKRTGEKVFLECVQDMDHENMFWYRQDPGLGLRLIYFSYDVKMKEKGDIPEGYSVSREKKERFSLILESASTNQTSMYLCASRVRGGTGELFFGEGSRLTVL.

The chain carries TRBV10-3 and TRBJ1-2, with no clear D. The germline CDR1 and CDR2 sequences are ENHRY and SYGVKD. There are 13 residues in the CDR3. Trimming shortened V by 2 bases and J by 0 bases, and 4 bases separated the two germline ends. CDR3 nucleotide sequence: TGTGCCATCAGTGAGACGACTAACTATGGCTACACCTTC. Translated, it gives CAISETTNYGYTF.

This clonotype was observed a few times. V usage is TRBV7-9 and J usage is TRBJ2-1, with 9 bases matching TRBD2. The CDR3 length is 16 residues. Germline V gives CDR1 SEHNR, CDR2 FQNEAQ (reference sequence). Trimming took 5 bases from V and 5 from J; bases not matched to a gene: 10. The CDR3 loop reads CASSPSLAGLDNEQFF. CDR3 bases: TGTGCCAGCAGCCCGTCTCTAGCGGGGCTGGACAATGAGCAGTTCTTC.

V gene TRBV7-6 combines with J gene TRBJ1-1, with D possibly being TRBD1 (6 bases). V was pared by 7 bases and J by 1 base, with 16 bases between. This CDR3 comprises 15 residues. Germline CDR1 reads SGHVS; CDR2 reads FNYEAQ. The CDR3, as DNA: TGTGCCAGCATCCTAGGGGGGGGAGGGAACACTGAAGCTTTCTTT. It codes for CASILGGGGNTEAFF.

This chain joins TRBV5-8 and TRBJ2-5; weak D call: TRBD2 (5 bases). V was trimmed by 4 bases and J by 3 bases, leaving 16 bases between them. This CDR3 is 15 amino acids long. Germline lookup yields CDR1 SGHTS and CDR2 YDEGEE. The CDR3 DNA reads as TGTGCCAGCAGCCCCTACAGAAGGACTGAAGAGACCCAGTACTTC. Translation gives CASSPYRRTEETQYF.

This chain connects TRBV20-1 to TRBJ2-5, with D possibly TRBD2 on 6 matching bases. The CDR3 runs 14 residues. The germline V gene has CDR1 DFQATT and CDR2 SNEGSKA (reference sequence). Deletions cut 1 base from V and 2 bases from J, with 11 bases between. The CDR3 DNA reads TGCAGTGCTAGAGGAGTCGGGGGACAAGAGACCCAGTACTTC. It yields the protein CSARGVGGQETQYF.